Presented here are 23 T cell receptor beta chains from one specimen sequenced in a study of blood T cell repertoires in COVID-19. Repertoires were generated with immunoSEQ multiplex PCR, while TCRdb's copy carries only in-frame clones and drops some. This sample has about 400,000 clones; approximately 86% occur once, and the top ten carry about 7.1%. The sample taken for sequencing was peripheral blood. The receptors were sampled from a woman aged 55 to 70 with COVID-19, enrolled during active disease.

This chain connects TRBV2 to TRBJ2-1; 9 bases are a match to TRBD1. The V gene's germline CDR1 is SNHLY and CDR2 FYNNEI. The trim removed 5 bases at V and 4 bases at J, leaving 15 bases unmatched. CDR3 length equals 18 residues. In DNA, the CDR3 is TGTGCCAGCAGTCCTCATTGGACAGGGGCGATAGGATACAATGAGCAGTTCTTC. Its protein product is CASSPHWTGAIGYNEQFF. Drawing the rest from reference TRBV2 and TRBJ2-1, the complete variable domain is EPEVTQTPSHQVTQMGQEVILRCVPISNHLYFYWYRQILGQKVEFLVSFYNNEISEKSEIFDDQFSVERPDGSNFTLKIRSTKLEDSAMYFCASSPHWTGAIGYNEQFFGPGTRLTVL.

As for this clone: A junction boundary mismatches the germline segment, possibly from a read error. The V and J genes are TRBV5-6 and TRBJ2-7; weak D call: TRBD1 (5 bases). Per the germline V gene, CDR1 is SGHDT and CDR2 is YYEEEE. The CDR3 is 11 amino acids. The CDR3 DNA is TGTGCCAGCAGCTTTGTGGGCGAAGGGGACTTC. It encodes CASSFVGEGDF.

This chain connects TRBV11-3 to TRBJ2-2; TRBD1 agrees at 7 bases. The V segment lost 5 bases and the J segment 2 bases; nucleotides outside the gene matches: 5. The CDR3 has 15 residues. The germline gives CDR1 SGHNT, CDR2 YENEEA. CDR3 in amino acids: CASSVRQGNTGELFF. The CDR3 bases are TGTGCCAGCAGCGTAAGACAGGGTAACACCGGGGAGCTGTTTTTT. The variable domain in full, with the rest retrieved from reference TRBV11-3 and TRBJ2-2, is EAGVVQSPRYKIIEKKQPVAFWCNPISGHNTLYWYLQNLGQGPELLIRYENEEAVDDSQLPKDRFSAERLKGVDSTLKIQPAELGDSAVYLCASSVRQGNTGELFFGEGSRLTVL.

V usage is TRBV4-2 and J usage is TRBJ1-6; 8 nucleotides align to TRBD1. CDR3 length equals 15 residues. V lost 1 base, J lost 7 bases, and 3 bases stayed unmatched. Germline lookup yields CDR1 LGHNA and CDR2 YNFKEQ. The CDR3 nucleotides are TGTGCCAGCAGCCAAGGACAGGGGAGAAATTCACCCCTCCACTTT. This encodes CASSQGQGRNSPLHF.

This chain links TRBV5-1 with TRBJ2-5, with D unclear. The CDR3 totals 12 residues. Trimming took 2 bases from V and 2 from J, leaving 4 bases between them. The V gene's germline CDR1 is SGHRS and CDR2 YFSETQ. In DNA, the CDR3 is TGCGCCAGCAGCTTATTACAAGAGACCCAGTACTTC. Its protein is CASSLLQETQYF.

The chain carries TRBV13 and TRBJ1-4; no firm D call. CDR1 is PRHDT and CDR2 is FYEKMQ in the germline V gene (reference sequence). V shed 0 bases and J shed 6 bases, with 11 bases lying between them. The CDR3 is 15 residues long. CDR3 residues: CASSLGKPSDEKLFF. The DNA of the CDR3 is TGTGCCAGCAGCTTAGGGAAGCCGTCGGATGAAAAACTGTTTTTT.

This clone was observed a few times. The J gene is TRBJ1-5, the V gene TRBV6-5, with 9 bases matching TRBD1. Trimming took 6 bases from V and 4 from J; bases not matched to a gene: 7. Germline V CDR1 and CDR2: MNHEY, SVGAGI. The CDR3 consists of 15 residues. CDR3 DNA sequence: TGTGCCAGCAGGCTCGGGACAGGGCTTAATCAGCCCCAGCATTTT. It is translated as CASRLGTGLNQPQHF.

This chain's CDR3 is CASTDTGQPRETQYF. The DNA for the CDR3 is TGTGCCAGCACGGATACGGGACAGCCTAGGGAGACCCAGTACTTC. The chain carries TRBV27 and TRBJ2-5; 7 bases fit TRBD1. CDR3 length: 15 amino acids. The V gene's germline CDR1 is MNHEY and CDR2 SMNVEV (reference sequence). The V gene end was trimmed by 7 bases and the J gene end by 5 bases; junction bases not matched to a gene: 13.

The chain uses TRBV3-1 (or the pseudogene TRBV3-2) and TRBJ1-5; 7 bases map to TRBD1. Trimming took 1 base from V and 0 from J; bases not matched to a gene: 6. Looked up from germline, CDR1 is LGHDT and CDR2 is YNNKEL (reference sequence). CDR3 length: 17 residues. CDR3 loop: CASSQARDSRSNQPQHF. The CDR3 DNA sequence: TGTGCCAGCAGCCAAGCGAGGGACAGTCGTAGCAATCAGCCCCAGCATTTT.

Regarding this clone: Other DNA sequences in the same sample also yield this CDR3. This chain connects TRBV5-1 to TRBJ1-2; D is ambiguous. The CDR3 loop spans 14 amino acids. The germline CDR1 and CDR2 sequences are SGHRS and YFSETQ. V lost 0 bases and J lost 0, with 6 bases in between. The CDR3 DNA reads TGCGCCAGCAGCTTGGGGCAGGCTAACTATGGCTACACCTTC. As protein: CASSLGQANYGYTF.

This sequence joins TRBV9 and TRBJ2-1; 8 bases match TRBD2. J lost 8 bases, V lost 0 bases, and 7 bases had no gene match. The CDR3 consists of 15 residues. Germline loops: CDR1 SGDLS, CDR2 YYNGEE. This CDR3 is CASSVDGGVKHEQFF. For the CDR3, the DNA is TGTGCCAGCAGCGTAGACGGGGGGGTTAAGCATGAGCAGTTCTTC.

This sequence joins TRBV12-3 or TRBV12-4 and TRBJ1-1; D remains ambiguous. The CDR3 loop spans 13 amino acids. V lost 5 bases and J 4 bases, leaving 11 bases between the germline ends. The CDR3 DNA is TGTGCCAGCAGTCTCGTTGAGGGCACTGAAGCTTTCTTT. The encoded protein is CASSLVEGTEAFF.

The J gene is TRBJ1-2, the V gene TRBV5-1; TRBD1 might be the D (6 bases). Trimming removed 4 bases at V and 2 bases at J, with 12 bases between. The length of the CDR3 is 14 residues. CDR1 SGHRS and CDR2 YFSETQ come from the germline V gene. The CDR3 protein is CASSPTGMNYGYTF. Written as DNA, the CDR3 is TGCGCCAGCAGCCCGACAGGAATGAACTATGGCTACACCTTC.

A single count supports this clone. This chain links TRBV29-1 with TRBJ2-7; 13 bases agree with TRBD2. There are 17 residues in the CDR3. The V gene end was trimmed by 4 bases and the J gene end by 0 bases; junction bases not matched to a gene: 9. CDR1 and CDR2 from the germline V gene are SQVTM and ANQGSEA. CDR3 sequence (DNA): TGCAGCGTTGTCGAGACTAGCGGGGGGTCGGGCTCCTACGAGCAGTACTTC. Its protein is CSVVETSGGSGSYEQYF.

The chain combines TRBV27 with TRBJ1-2; no clear D gene. With 7 bases removed from V and 5 bases from J, the gap between germline ends came to 8 bases. The CDR3 length is 11 residues. Germline CDR1 is MNHEY and CDR2 is SMNVEV (reference sequence). This CDR3 reads CASTGGYGYTF. The CDR3 coding sequence is TGTGCCAGCACGGGTGGGTATGGCTACACCTTC.

With respect to this clone: This sample includes further DNA sequences coding for the same CDR3. The chain carries TRBV5-1 and TRBJ2-7, with D maybe TRBD2 (6 bases). Trimming left V 4 bases short and J 6 bases short, with 8 bases between. The CDR3 consists of 11 residues. CDR1 and CDR2 (germline): SGHRS, YFSETQ. The CDR3 DNA sequence: TGCGCCAGCAGCCCCGGGGGCGAGCAGTACTTC. It specifies CASSPGGEQYF.

The DNA of the CDR3 is TGTGCCAGCAGCCAAGCCCTAGGGGTTCTGCACATTCAGTACTTC. Translation gives CASSQALGVLHIQYF. The rearrangement joins TRBV3-1 (or the pseudogene TRBV3-2) to TRBJ2-4; possibly TRBD1 for D (5 bases). Germline CDR1 and CDR2: LGHDT and YNNKEL (reference sequence). With 1 base removed from V and 8 bases from J, the gap between germline ends came to 15 bases. This CDR3 region has 15 residues.

About this clone: The same CDR3 arises from other DNA sequences in this sample as well. The chain employs TRBV6-5 and TRBJ2-3, with D perhaps TRBD1 (5 bases). The CDR3 totals 11 residues. Trimming left V 5 bases short and J 5 bases short, with 5 bases between. Per germline, CDR1 MNHEY and CDR2 SVGAGI. The CDR3 sequence: CASSRGDTQYF. The DNA of the CDR3 is TGTGCCAGCAGTAGGGGAGATACGCAGTATTTT.

About this clone itself: The sample holds other DNA sequences that translate to the same CDR3. The chain has TRBV10-3 and TRBJ1-1; TRBD1 matches at 9 bases. Germline trimming cut 0 bases from V and 5 bases from J; bases unmatched to any gene: 4. Germline V gene data show CDR1 as ENHRY and CDR2 as SYGVKD. CDR3 length: 15 amino acids. CDR3: CAISESTGGWTEAFF. The CDR3 DNA reads TGTGCCATCAGTGAGTCCACAGGGGGCTGGACTGAAGCTTTCTTT.

This sequence joins TRBV10-1 and TRBJ2-1, with TRBD2 matching 9 bases. With 0 bases clipped from V and 3 bases from J, the junction kept 0 bases outside the gene matches. CDR3 length: 15 amino acids. Germline V gene sequence: CDR1 WNHNN, CDR2 SYGVQD (reference sequence). The CDR3 spells CASSESRGGYNEQFF. In nucleotides, the CDR3 is TGCGCCAGCAGTGAGTCGCGGGGGGGCTACAATGAGCAGTTCTTC.

The chain couples TRBV2 to TRBJ1-2; D not resolved. Trimming shortened V by 8 bases and J by 4 bases, and 14 bases separated the two germline ends. The CDR3 is made up of 13 amino acids. Germline lookup yields CDR1 SNHLY and CDR2 FYNNEI. CDR3 sequence: CASAGDSAYGYTF. CDR3 bases: TGTGCCAGCGCGGGAGATTCGGCCTATGGCTACACCTTC.

This chain connects TRBV27 to TRBJ2-5, with 13 bases identical to TRBD2. CDR1 and CDR2 (germline): MNHEY, SMNVEV (reference sequence). The ends lost 6 bases at V and 2 bases at J; junction bases unmatched: 6. The CDR3 is 16 residues long. CDR3 sequence: CASSPGLAGVQETQYF. CDR3 nucleotide sequence: TGTGCCAGCAGCCCCGGACTAGCGGGGGTACAAGAGACCCAGTACTTC.

The chain carries TRBV19 and TRBJ2-3; 7 bases are a match to TRBD1. This CDR3 is 13 amino acids long. The V segment lost 10 bases and the J segment 0 bases; nucleotides outside the gene matches: 4. Germline V gene sequence: CDR1 LNHDA, CDR2 SQIVND (reference sequence). CDR3 nucleotide sequence: TGTGCCACTTGGGACAGCAGCACAGATACGCAGTATTTT. Translated, it gives CATWDSSTDTQYF. The full variable domain, its missing parts supplied by reference TRBV19 and TRBJ2-3, is DGGITQSPKYLFRKEGQNVTLSCEQNLNHDAMYWYRQDPGQGLRLIYYSQIVNDFQKGDIAEGYSVSREKKESFPLTVTSAQKNPTAFYLCATWDSSTDTQYFGPGTRLTVL.